A selection of T cell receptor beta chains follows, all from one sample in a study of blood T cell repertoires in COVID-19. Generated by immunoSEQ multiplex PCR, the TCRdb table keeps only in-frame clones and is missing some. The table records roughly 17,000 clones, approximately 93% of them present only once. The sequenced material came from peripheral blood. These receptors were taken from a human donor in a cohort sampled during active COVID-19. Both conserved end residues are part of each CDR3. Fields, in order: clone size, V gene, D gene, J gene, CDR3 DNA, CDR3 protein. A D gene is named only where the DNA matches it firmly. For some rows the clone size is stated as once, few or many, or as a class when expanded; others skip it.

.	TRBV9	.	TRBJ2-2	TGTGCCAGCAGCGCCCCGGTGGGGCGGGACCCCGGGGAGCTGTTTTTT	CASSAPVGRDPGELFF
.	TRBV6-5	TRBD1	TRBJ1-5	TGTGCCAGCACCGGACAGGTCCTCAATCAGCCCCAGCATTTT	CASTGQVLNQPQHF
.	TRBV27	.	TRBJ2-7	TGTGCCAGCAGTTTAGGCGGAGGGGACTACGAGCAGTACTTC	CASSLGGGDYEQYF
.	TRBV24-1	TRBD1	TRBJ1-5	TGTGCCACCAGTGCCGACAGGGGAGACAATCAGCCCCAGCATTTT	CATSADRGDNQPQHF
.	TRBV21-1	.	TRBJ2-5	TGTGCCAGCAGCAAAGGGAAGGCTGCGGCTAGCGGTAAGCAAGAGACCCAGTACTTC	CASSKGKAAASGKQETQYF
.	TRBV14	.	TRBJ2-7	TGTGCCAGCAGCCAAGATCTATCCAGGGCCCCCTACGAGCAGTACTTC	CASSQDLSRAPYEQYF
.	TRBV13	TRBD2	TRBJ2-5	TGTGCCAGCGGACCACTAGCGGGAGCAGGAGAGACCCAGTACTTC	CASGPLAGAGETQYF
few	TRBV18	TRBD2	TRBJ2-1	TGTGCCAGCTCACTTATAGGACTAGAAGGTGAGCAGTTCTTC	CASSLIGLEGEQFF
.	TRBV11-2	.	TRBJ2-1	TGTGCCAGCAGCTTAGTAAGGTGGCAGCGCTACAATGAGCAGTTCTTC	CASSLVRWQRYNEQFF
.	TRBV5-4	.	TRBJ2-7	TGTGCCAGCAGCTTCCGGACAATCCGAAGCTCCTACGAGCAGTACTTC	CASSFRTIRSSYEQYF
.	TRBV6-5	.	TRBJ2-5	TGTGCCAGCAGTTATACTAGCTGGGGGCAAGAGACCCAGTACTTC	CASSYTSWGQETQYF
.	TRBV24-1	.	TRBJ2-7	TGTGCCACGGCCGGGTTGGTGGGCGAGCAGTACTTC	CATAGLVGEQYF
.	TRBV7-2	.	TRBJ2-7	TGTGCCAGCAGCACACCGGGACTCTCTTACGAGCAGTACTTC	CASSTPGLSYEQYF
.	TRBV13	.	TRBJ2-3	TGTGCCAGCAGCCTCCCCGCAGGGGATACGCAGTATTTT	CASSLPAGDTQYF
.	TRBV12-3/TRBV12-4	.	TRBJ2-3	TGTGCCAGCAGTTTAGTCGCGGATACGCAGTATTTT	CASSLVADTQYF
.	TRBV5-6	TRBD1	TRBJ1-2	TGTGCCAGCAGCTTGACAGGGGGAATCTATGGCTACACCTTC	CASSLTGGIYGYTF
.	TRBV12-3/TRBV12-4	.	TRBJ1-1	TGTGCCAGCAGCTTGGGGACACTAGAAGCTTTCTTT	CASSLGTLEAFF
.	TRBV25-1	TRBD1	TRBJ1-1	TGTGCCAGCATCTGGGCAGGGGGGACTGAAGCTTTCTTT	CASIWAGGTEAFF
.	TRBV7-2	TRBD1	TRBJ2-7	TGTGCCAGCAGGCAGCCGGGACAGGGGTCCTACGAGCAGTACTTC	CASRQPGQGSYEQYF
.	TRBV5-6	.	TRBJ2-3	TGTGCCAGCAGCTTATTAGTAACCAATACGCAGTATTTT	CASSLLVTNTQYF
.	TRBV4-3	TRBD2	TRBJ2-7	TGCGCCAGCAGCCAAGCTCGAATAGCGGGAGGGGACGAGCAGTACTTC	CASSQARIAGGDEQYF
.	TRBV19	.	TRBJ1-2	TGTGCCAGTAGTCGAAGGGAGGTCTATGGCTACACCTTC	CASSRREVYGYTF
.	TRBV7-2	TRBD1	TRBJ2-4	TGTGCCAGCAGACCAGGCCCGGGACAGCTAGCCAAAAACATTCAGTACTTC	CASRPGPGQLAKNIQYF
.	TRBV5-5	TRBD2	TRBJ2-7	TGTGCCAGCAGCTTACTAGCGGGAGGCTCGCTGGGGTACGAGCAGTACTTC	CASSLLAGGSLGYEQYF
.	TRBV5-4	.	TRBJ1-1	TGTGCCAGCAGCTTCGGCGGGGGAAGCACTGAAGCTTTCTTT	CASSFGGGSTEAFF